This T cell receptor beta chain was found in a study of OX40 agonist ivuxolimab in advanced cancers. As for the study in general: It was permissible to have had prior anti-PD-1, anti-PD-L1 or anti-CTLA-4 therapy, and about 40% had some. Findings of the study overall: Relative to CD4+, CD8+ T cells held more expanded clones on average.

The study sampled blood at baseline, cycle 4 day 1, and cycle 7 day 1. As regards this clone: Its antigen remains unidentified.

The data were produced by immunoSEQ multiplex PCR, yet TCRdb's version contains in-frame clones alone and is incomplete. Of approximately 90,000 clones in the sample, about 88% were seen once. The CDR3 length is 13 residues. The germline V gene encodes CDR1 LNHDA and CDR2 SQIVND (reference sequence). V was pared by 3 bases and J by 2 bases, with 7 bases between. The TCR comes from an adult with an advanced solid tumor such as melanoma, head and neck, liver or kidney cancer. This rearrangement joins TRBV19 to TRBJ1-1; D unclear. The sample in question was CD4+ or CD8+ T cells sorted from blood, obtained in a trial of the OX40 agonist ivuxolimab. The CDR3 loop reads CASSIPPNTEAFF. CDR3 nucleotide sequence: TGTGCCAGTAGTATCCCGCCAAACACTGAAGCTTTCTTT. Full variable domain (missing parts from reference TRBV19 and TRBJ1-1): DGGITQSPKYLFRKEGQNVTLSCEQNLNHDAMYWYRQDPGQGLRLIYYSQIVNDFQKGDIAEGYSVSREKKESFPLTVTSAQKNPTAFYLCASSIPPNTEAFFGQGTRLTVV.